Below, 20 T cell receptor beta chains from the same sample are listed, as sequenced in a study of monozygotic twins with inflammatory bowel disease. TCRdb reprocessed the 5' RACE reads, keeping one entry per CDR3 protein, no DNA. This sample lists 400,000 to 500,000 distinct CDR3 sequences; its ten largest clones have 2.4%. The material sequenced was blood. The receptor source for this set is a human donor with ulcerative colitis or Crohn's disease, or a healthy co-twin of an affected twin (not recorded which).

The genes are TRBV18 and TRBJ1-5; there is no DNA to check the TCRdb D call of TRBD1. The CDR3 is 15 residues long. The germline CDR1 and CDR2 sequences are KGHSH and LQKENI. CDR3 region: CASSPGQVPNQPQHF. Full variable domain (remainder filled in from reference TRBV18 and TRBJ1-5): NAGVMQNPRHLVRRRGQEARLRCSPMKGHSHVYWYRQLPEEGLKFMVYLQKENIIDESGMPKERFSAEFPKEGPSILRIQQVVRGDSAAYFCASSPGQVPNQPQHFGDGTRLSIL.

The rearrangement links TRBV28 to TRBJ1-1; the D gene TCRdb calls, TRBD1, cannot be checked with no DNA. CDR1 and CDR2 from the germline V gene are MDHEN and SYDVKM. CDR3 length: 13 amino acids. The CDR3 spells CASSSGGFGEAFF.

This sequence joins TRBV5-4 and TRBJ1-1. The germline gives CDR1 SGHNT, CDR2 YYREEE (reference sequence). The CDR3 loop spans 13 amino acids. CDR3 protein: CASSSSRDTEAFF.

The chain links TRBV9 to TRBJ2-5; TCRdb indicates TRBD2, and absent DNA this call remains unverified. The CDR3 length is 15 residues. Germline CDR1 SGDLS, CDR2 YYNGEE. CDR3 in amino acids: CASSVAGGARETQYF.

The chain combines TRBV20-1 with TRBJ1-1; TCRdb indicates TRBD1, and absent DNA this call remains unverified. This CDR3 has 14 residues. The germline V gene has CDR1 DFQATT and CDR2 SNEGSKA (reference sequence). CDR3 region: CSARRQGAFAEAFF.

The rearrangement joins TRBV5-6 to TRBJ2-1; TCRdb reports TRBD2, a call that lacks DNA to check it against. The CDR3 spans 15 residues. The germline V gene encodes CDR1 SGHDT and CDR2 YYEEEE. CDR3: CASSFPGGGRGEQFF.

This chain uses TRBV15 with TRBJ2-2. Germline CDR1 is LNHNV and CDR2 is YYDKDF (reference sequence). The CDR3 is 12 residues long. The CDR3 sequence is CATSVWGGELFF.

The chain uses TRBV20-1 and TRBJ1-1; TCRdb proposes TRBD1, but this gene call is untestable without DNA. The CDR3 sequence is 15 residues long. Per germline, CDR1 DFQATT and CDR2 SNEGSKA (reference sequence). The CDR3 sequence is CSAPPPGPVNTEAFF.

The chain links TRBV5-6 to TRBJ2-7; the TCRdb D gene call, TRBD1, has no DNA to confirm it. This CDR3 region has 15 residues. Germline-derived CDR1 and CDR2 are SGHDT and YYEEEE. CDR3 region: CASSQTGLSSYEQYF.

The chain is built from TRBV6-2 or TRBV6-3 and TRBJ2-5; TCRdb's D call of TRBD2 is untestable without DNA. The germline V gene encodes CDR1 MNHEY and CDR2 SVGEGT. This CDR3 is built from 16 residues. Here the CDR3 reads CATRPRLAGVKETQYF.

CDR3 in amino acids: CASSFGTGGGEQFF. The rearrangement uses TRBV7-9 and TRBJ2-1; no DNA is available, so the TRBD1 call from TCRdb remains unchecked. The CDR3 has 14 residues. Germline V lookup: CDR1 SEHNR, CDR2 FQNEAQ (reference sequence).

The chain links TRBV6-1 to TRBJ2-7; TCRdb's assignment of TRBD1 cannot be checked, as there is no DNA. CDR3 length: 14 amino acids. Looked up from germline, CDR1 is MNHNS and CDR2 is SASEGT. The CDR3 region is CASSETGGIDEQYF.

The gene calls are TRBV29-1 and TRBJ2-2; TCRdb designates TRBD2, a call that cannot be tested without DNA. This CDR3 spans 13 amino acids. From germline, CDR1 is SQVTM and CDR2 ANQGSEA. The CDR3 here is CSVSAGGTGELFF.

The chain is built from TRBV18 and TRBJ2-5; the TCRdb call, TRBD2, lacks DNA for checking. The CDR3 has 16 amino acids. CDR1 and CDR2 from the germline V gene are KGHSH and LQKENI. The CDR3 sequence: CASSPLAGNTQETQYF.

This CDR3 is CATSKDRSFTEAFF. The gene calls are TRBV15 and TRBJ1-1; there is no DNA to check the TCRdb D call of TRBD1. Germline values: CDR1 LNHNV, CDR2 YYDKDF (reference sequence). The CDR3 consists of 14 residues.

V is TRBV5-1 and J is TRBJ1-1. This CDR3 contains 15 residues. Germline assignment: CDR1 SGHRS and CDR2 YFSETQ. The CDR3 loop reads CASSFHGSMNTEAFF.

The genes are TRBV20-1 and TRBJ2-1; the TCRdb D gene call, TRBD2, has no DNA to confirm it. Germline loops: CDR1 DFQATT, CDR2 SNEGSKA (reference sequence). The CDR3 is 16 amino acids. CDR3 protein: CSAQKGLAASYNEQFF.

The V and J genes are TRBV29-1 and TRBJ2-5; TCRdb's D call, TRBD1, is unchecked because there is no DNA. The CDR3 loop spans 13 amino acids. Germline values: CDR1 SQVTM, CDR2 ANQGSEA. The CDR3 here is CSVEIGRGETQYF.

The chain carries TRBV18 and TRBJ2-1; TCRdb lists TRBD1, though no DNA is available to test this call. From germline, CDR1 is KGHSH and CDR2 LQKENI. The CDR3 extends over 14 amino acids. CDR3 sequence reads: CASSLFQGLNEQFF.

V usage is TRBV2 and J usage is TRBJ2-1; the D call of TRBD2 rests on TCRdb alone, since no DNA is present to check it. Germline V gene data show CDR1 as SNHLY and CDR2 as FYNNEI. The CDR3 totals 15 residues. The CDR3 sequence: CASSGTSGGHSEQFF.